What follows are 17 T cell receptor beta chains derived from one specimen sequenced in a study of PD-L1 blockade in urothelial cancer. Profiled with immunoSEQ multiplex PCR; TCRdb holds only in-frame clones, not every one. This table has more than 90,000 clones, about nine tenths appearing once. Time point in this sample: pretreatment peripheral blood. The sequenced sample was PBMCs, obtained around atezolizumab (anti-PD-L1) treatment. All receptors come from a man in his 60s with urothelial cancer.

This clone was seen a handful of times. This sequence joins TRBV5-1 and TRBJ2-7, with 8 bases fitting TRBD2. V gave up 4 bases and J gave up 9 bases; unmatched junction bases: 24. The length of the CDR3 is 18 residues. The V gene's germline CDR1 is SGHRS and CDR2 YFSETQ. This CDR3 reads CASSPAASGLVVVEGQYF. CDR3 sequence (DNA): TGCGCCAGCAGCCCCGCGGCTAGCGGGCTGGTTGTGGTGGAAGGGCAGTACTTC.

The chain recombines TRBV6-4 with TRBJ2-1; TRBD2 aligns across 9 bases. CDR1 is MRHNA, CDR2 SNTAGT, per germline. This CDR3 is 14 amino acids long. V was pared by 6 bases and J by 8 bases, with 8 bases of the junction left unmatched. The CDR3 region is CASRPVSGSHEQFF. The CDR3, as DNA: TGTGCCAGCAGACCCGTTAGCGGGAGTCATGAGCAGTTCTTC.

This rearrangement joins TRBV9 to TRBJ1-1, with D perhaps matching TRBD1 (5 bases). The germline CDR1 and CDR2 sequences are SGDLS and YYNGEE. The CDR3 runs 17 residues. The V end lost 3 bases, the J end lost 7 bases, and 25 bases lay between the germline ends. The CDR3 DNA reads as TGTGCCAGCAGCGCCGCAAGAGGAGGGGCGCCCAAAGATGAAGCTTTCTTT. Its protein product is CASSAARGGAPKDEAFF.

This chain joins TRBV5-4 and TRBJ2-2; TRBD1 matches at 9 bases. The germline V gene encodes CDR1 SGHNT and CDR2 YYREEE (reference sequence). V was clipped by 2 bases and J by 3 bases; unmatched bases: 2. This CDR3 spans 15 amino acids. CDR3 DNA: TGTGCCAGCAGCTTCCGGACAGGGGACACCGGGGAGCTGTTTTTT. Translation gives CASSFRTGDTGELFF.

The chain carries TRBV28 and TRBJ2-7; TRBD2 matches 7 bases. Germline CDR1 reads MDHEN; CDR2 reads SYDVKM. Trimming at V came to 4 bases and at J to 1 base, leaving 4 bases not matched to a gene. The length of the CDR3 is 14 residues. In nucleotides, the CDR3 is TGTGCCAGCAGTTCCTTCGGGGGGTCCTACGAGCAGTACTTC. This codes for CASSSFGGSYEQYF. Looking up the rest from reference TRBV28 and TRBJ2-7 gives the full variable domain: DVKVTQSSRYLVKRTGEKVFLECVQDMDHENMFWYRQDPGLGLRLIYFSYDVKMKEKGDIPEGYSVSREKKERFSLILESASTNQTSMYLCASSSFGGSYEQYFGPGTRLTVT.

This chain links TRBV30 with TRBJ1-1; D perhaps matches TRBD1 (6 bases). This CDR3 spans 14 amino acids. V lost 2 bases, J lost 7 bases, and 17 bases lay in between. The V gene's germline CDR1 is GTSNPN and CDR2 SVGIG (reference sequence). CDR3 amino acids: CAWSFRGARDEAFF. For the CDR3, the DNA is TGTGCCTGGAGTTTTCGGGGGGCGCGAGATGAAGCTTTCTTT.

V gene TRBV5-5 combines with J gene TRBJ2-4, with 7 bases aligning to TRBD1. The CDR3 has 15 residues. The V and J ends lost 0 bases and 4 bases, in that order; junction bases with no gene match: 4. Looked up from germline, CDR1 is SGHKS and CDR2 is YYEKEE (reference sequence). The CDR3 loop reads CASSLEQGRKNIQYF. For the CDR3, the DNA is TGTGCCAGCAGCTTGGAACAGGGGCGGAAAAACATTCAGTACTTC.

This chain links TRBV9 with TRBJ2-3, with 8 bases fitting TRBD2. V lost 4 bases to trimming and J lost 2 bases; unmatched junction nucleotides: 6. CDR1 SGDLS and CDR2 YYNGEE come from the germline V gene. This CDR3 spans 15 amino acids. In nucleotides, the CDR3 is TGTGCCAGCAGCAGAGCGGGGGCCTACACAGATACGCAGTATTTT. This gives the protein CASSRAGAYTDTQYF.

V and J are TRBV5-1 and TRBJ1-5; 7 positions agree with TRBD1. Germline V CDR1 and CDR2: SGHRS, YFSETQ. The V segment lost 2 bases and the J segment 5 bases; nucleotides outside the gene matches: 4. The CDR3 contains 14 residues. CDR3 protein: CASSLQGNDQPQHF. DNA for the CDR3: TGCGCCAGCAGCTTACAGGGGAACGATCAGCCCCAGCATTTT.

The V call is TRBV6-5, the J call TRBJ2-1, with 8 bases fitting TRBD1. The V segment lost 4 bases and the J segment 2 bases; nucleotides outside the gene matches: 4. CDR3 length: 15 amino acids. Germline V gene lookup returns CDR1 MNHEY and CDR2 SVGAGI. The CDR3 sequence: CASSLDRGAYNEQFF. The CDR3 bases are TGTGCCAGCAGTTTAGACAGGGGCGCCTACAATGAGCAGTTCTTC.

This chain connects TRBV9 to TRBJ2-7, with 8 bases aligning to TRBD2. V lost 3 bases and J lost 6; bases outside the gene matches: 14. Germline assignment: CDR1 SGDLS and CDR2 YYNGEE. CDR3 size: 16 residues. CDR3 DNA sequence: TGTGCCAGCAGCGCATATAGCGGGGCGACGTCCCCCGAGCAGTACTTC. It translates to CASSAYSGATSPEQYF.

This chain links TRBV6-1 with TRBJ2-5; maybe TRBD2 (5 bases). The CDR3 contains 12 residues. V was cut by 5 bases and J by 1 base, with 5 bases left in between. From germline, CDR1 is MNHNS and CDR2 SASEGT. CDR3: CASSRGQETQYF. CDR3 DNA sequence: TGTGCCAGCAGTCGGGGCCAAGAGACCCAGTACTTC.

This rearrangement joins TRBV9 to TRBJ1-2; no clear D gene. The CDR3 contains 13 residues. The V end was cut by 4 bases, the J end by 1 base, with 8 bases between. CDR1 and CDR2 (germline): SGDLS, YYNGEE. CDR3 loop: CASSPADNYGYTF. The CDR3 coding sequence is TGTGCCAGCAGCCCCGCAGATAACTATGGCTACACCTTC. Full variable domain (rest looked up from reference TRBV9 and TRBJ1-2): DSGVTQTPKHLITATGQRVTLRCSPRSGDLSVYWYQQSLDQGLQFLIQYYNGEERAKGNILERFSAQQFPDLHSELNLSSLELGDSALYFCASSPADNYGYTFGSGTRLTVV.

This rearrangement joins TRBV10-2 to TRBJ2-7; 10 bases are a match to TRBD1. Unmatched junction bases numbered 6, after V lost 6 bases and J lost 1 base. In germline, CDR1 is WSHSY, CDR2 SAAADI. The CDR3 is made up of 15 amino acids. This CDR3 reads CASRQGTGASYEQYF. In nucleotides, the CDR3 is TGCGCCAGCAGGCAGGGGACAGGGGCGTCCTACGAGCAGTACTTC.

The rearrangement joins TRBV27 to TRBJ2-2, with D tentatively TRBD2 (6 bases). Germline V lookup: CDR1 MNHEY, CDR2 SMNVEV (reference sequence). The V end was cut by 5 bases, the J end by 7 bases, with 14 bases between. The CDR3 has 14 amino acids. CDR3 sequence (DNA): TGTGCCAGCAGTGGGGACTTAGCCGGCGGGGAGCTGTTTTTT. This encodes CASSGDLAGGELFF.

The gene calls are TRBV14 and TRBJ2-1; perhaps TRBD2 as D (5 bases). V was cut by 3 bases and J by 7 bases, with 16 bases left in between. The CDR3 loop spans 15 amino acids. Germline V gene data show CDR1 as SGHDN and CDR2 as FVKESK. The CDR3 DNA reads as TGTGCCAGCAGCCACTATACTAGGGCCGAGAATGAGCAGTTCTTC. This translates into CASSHYTRAENEQFF.

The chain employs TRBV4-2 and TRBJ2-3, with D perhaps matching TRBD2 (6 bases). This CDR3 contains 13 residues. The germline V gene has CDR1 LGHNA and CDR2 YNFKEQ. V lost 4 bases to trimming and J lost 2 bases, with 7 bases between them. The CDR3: CASSRDFTDTQYF. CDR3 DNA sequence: TGTGCCAGCAGCCGGGACTTCACAGATACGCAGTATTTT.